This entry lists 10 T cell receptor beta chains sequenced from one sample in a study of vaccination effects on CD4 cells after COVID-19. Within the ViraFEST assay, antigen-specific CD4+ T cells underwent expansion with viral peptide pools prior to sequencing. Upon completion of around 9 days in culture, CD4+ T cells were isolated. Prior SARS-CoV-2 infection was absent in the vaccine recipients, as shown by negative nucleocapsid antibodies. Their recognized antigens are unknown. The method was immunoSEQ multiplex PCR; TCRdb's version includes in-frame clones alone and lacks a portion of them. The sample lists 70,000 or so clones, 78% occurring once. The sequencing used CD4+ T cells from PBMCs cultured with SARS-CoV-2 spike peptides, collected before COVID-19 vaccination. These receptors all come from a human donor who received a COVID-19 vaccine.

This chain connects TRBV18 to TRBJ1-2, with a possible D match to TRBD1 (6 bases). CDR1 and CDR2 (germline): KGHSH, LQKENI. The CDR3 has 11 residues. The V end was cut by 6 bases, the J end by 7 bases, with 9 bases between. The CDR3 spells CASSTGFGYTF. CDR3 DNA sequence: TGTGCCAGCTCTACAGGGTTTGGCTACACCTTC.

This sequence joins TRBV7-9 and TRBJ1-4; maybe TRBD1 (6 bases). CDR1 is SEHNR, CDR2 FQNEAQ, per germline (reference sequence). Deletions cut 1 base from V and 6 bases from J, with 15 bases between. This CDR3 spans 16 amino acids. CDR3 residues: CASSLVVGTLDEKLFF. The CDR3 DNA sequence: TGTGCCAGCAGCTTAGTGGTCGGGACACTGGATGAAAAACTGTTTTTT.

This clone was seen a handful of times. The gene calls are TRBV7-9 and TRBJ1-1, with no clear D. Germline V gene sequence: CDR1 SEHNR, CDR2 FQNEAQ (reference sequence). V lost 1 base to trimming and J lost 1 base, with 4 bases between them. This CDR3 has 13 amino acids. The CDR3 DNA reads as TGTGCCAGCAGCTTAGAGGGGAACACTGAAGCTTTCTTT. Encoded protein: CASSLEGNTEAFF.

The chain links TRBV11-2 to TRBJ2-5; 11 bases map to TRBD2. The germline V gene encodes CDR1 SGHAT and CDR2 FQNNGV. J gave up 1 base and V 5 bases, and 9 bases lay outside the gene matches. This CDR3 has 17 amino acids. The CDR3 DNA sequence: TGTGCCAGCAGCCCCGTTTCCGGGACTAGCGGCCAAGAGACCCAGTACTTC. As protein: CASSPVSGTSGQETQYF. The full variable domain, completed using reference TRBV11-2 and TRBJ2-5, is EAGVAQSPRYKIIEKRQSVAFWCNPISGHATLYWYQQILGQGPKLLIQFQNNGVVDDSQLPKDRFSAERLKGVDSTLKIQPAKLEDSAVYLCASSPVSGTSGQETQYFGPGTRLLVL.

This clone has only a few counts. The chain has TRBV12-3 or TRBV12-4 and TRBJ1-1; D might be TRBD1 (5 bases). The CDR3 is made up of 12 amino acids. V shed 6 bases and J shed 3 bases, with 8 bases lying between them. In DNA form, the CDR3 reads TGTGCCAGCAGGGGGGGGTACACTGAAGCTTTCTTT. Protein sequence: CASRGGYTEAFF.

This sequence joins TRBV24-1 and TRBJ1-5; 8 nucleotides line up with TRBD1. This CDR3 has 12 residues. V dropped 12 bases and J dropped 7; count of bases not matched to a gene: 7. CDR1 and CDR2 (germline): KGHDR, SFDVKD. The CDR3 DNA reads as TGTGCCTCGCAGGGGGCTGGGCAGCCCCAGCATTTT. Translation gives CASQGAGQPQHF.

This clone was observed a handful of times. The V and J genes are TRBV19 and TRBJ1-3, with D possibly TRBD1 on 5 matching bases. CDR3 size: 17 residues. Trimming pared 4 bases from V and 0 bases from J, leaving 16 bases between. CDR1 is LNHDA and CDR2 is SQIVND in the germline V gene (reference sequence). The CDR3 DNA is TGTGCCAGTAGTACAGGGCATTACGGGGACTCTGGAAACACCATATATTTT. Protein product: CASSTGHYGDSGNTIYF.

This chain joins TRBV9 and TRBJ2-5, with 9 bases that match TRBD1. The V gene's germline CDR1 is SGDLS and CDR2 YYNGEE. The V and J ends lost 4 bases and 4 bases, in that order; junction bases with no gene match: 8. This CDR3 comprises 15 residues. CDR3 in amino acids: CASSRGQGEGETQYF. The CDR3 bases are TGTGCCAGCAGCCGGGGACAGGGCGAAGGAGAGACCCAGTACTTC.

V gene TRBV14 combines with J gene TRBJ2-3; D is uncertain. CDR1 is SGHDN and CDR2 is FVKESK in the germline V gene. Trimming took off 0 bases at V and 0 bases at J, with 10 bases between the two ends. The CDR3 runs to 16 residues. CDR3: CASSQDLVRSTDTQYF. The CDR3 nucleotides read TGTGCCAGCAGCCAAGATCTGGTCCGCAGCACAGATACGCAGTATTTT.

The rearrangement joins TRBV7-2 to TRBJ2-1, with 10 bases fitting TRBD2. The germline CDR1 and CDR2 sequences are SGHTA and FQGNSA. With V trimmed by 2 bases and J by 0 bases, 7 bases remained unmatched. This CDR3 comprises 18 residues. The CDR3 reads CASSLPSSGGSSYNEQFF. The CDR3 DNA reads TGTGCCAGCAGCTTACCTTCTAGCGGGGGTAGCTCCTACAATGAGCAGTTCTTC.